The clone carrying this TCR beta chain was detected ten times or more. In patients chosen for sequencing, flow cytometry had shown CD8+CD57+ cell expansion. V was pared by 8 bases and J by 6 bases, with 20 bases between. CDR1 and CDR2 (germline): SNHLY, FYNNEI. This CDR3 is 15 amino acids long. These data belong to a study of CD8+CD57+ T cells in acquired aplastic anemia. For CDR3 and TCR beta VDJ profiling, genomic DNA was the template used. TCRdb re-called the reads with MiXCR, one entry per CDR3 protein. The sample lists a few hundred thousand distinct CDR3 sequences, more than 25% occurring once. Sequencing was performed on sorted CD4+, CD8+, or CD8+CD57+ T cells (not recorded which) from PBMCs. This rearrangement joins TRBV2 to TRBJ2-1, with D tentatively TRBD2 (7 bases). This receptor was identified in a human donor with aplastic anemia. Here the CDR3 reads CASVKRDTTGNEQFF. DNA of the CDR3: TGTGCCAGCGTAAAGCGGGACACCACGGGCAATGAGCAGTTCTTC.